This TCR beta chain was recovered during a study of T cell repertoires in aging, cancer and after chemotherapy. Study-level background: About 10 million TCR reads made up the full dataset.

Rearranged V-D-J TRB sequences were amplified with a mixed TRB-A/B primer pool. MiXCR, applied by TCRdb to the multiplex PCR reads, yields one record per CDR3 protein. Of approximately 9,700 distinct CDR3 sequences detected, 33% appear once; the ten largest clones hold about 2.8%. The CDR3 sequence is 14 residues long. CDR1 and CDR2 from the germline V gene are LNHDA and SQIVND (reference sequence). The ends were cut back, 5 bases at V and 5 bases at J, with 13 bases in the middle. This clonotype was counted a few times. The target antigen is unknown. Amplification of TCR beta used genomic DNA extracted from peripheral blood. Study-level results: Age-matched healthy donors had significantly more diverse, less clonal blood TCR repertoires than untreated cancer patients. In each cancer cohort, median generation probability increased across chemotherapy, suggesting thymic output rebounded.

The sequencing input was blood. This TCR derives from a human donor in good health. This sequence joins TRBV19 and TRBJ1-5; weak D call: TRBD1 (6 bases). In DNA form, the CDR3 reads TGTGCCAGTAGTTACGGGACATATGATCAGCCCCAGCATTTT. It codes for CASSYGTYDQPQHF.